This TCR beta chain derives from a study of regulatory T cells in long-lasting Graves disease. Germline V gives CDR1 PRHDT, CDR2 FYEKMQ (reference sequence). The CDR3 sequence is 14 residues long. With 5 bases removed from V and 3 bases from J, the gap between germline ends came to 13 bases. The sample's time point: newly diagnosed GD, antithyroid drugs for less than 3 months. Scientists built the TCR library using RNA that was extracted from PBMCs. Relying on iRepertoire HTBI primers and Arm-PCR of CDR3 regions, the team built TCR beta libraries. TCRdb processed the multiplex PCR reads anew with MiXCR; each CDR3 protein has one entry. The sample contains 450,000 to 650,000 distinct CDR3 sequences, around 15% of which appear only once. The same data also went into a second study, on T cells in Graves' hyperthyroidism and ophthalmopathy.

The chain joins TRBV13 to TRBJ2-5, with D unresolved. The sequence came from a woman aged 35 to 59 with Graves disease. Source: peripheral blood mononuclear cells (PBMCs), taken at new diagnosis, from a patient treated with antithyroid drugs. Here the CDR3 reads CASSVRSNKETQYF. CDR3 nucleotides: TGTGCCAGCAGCGTCCGGTCGAATAAAGAGACCCAGTACTTC.